This T cell receptor (beta chain) was captured in a study of shared clonotypes between healthy human individuals. Deep was the level used in running the assay. Tens of thousands of T cell genomes, or around 0.2 ug DNA, went into the sorted-subset replicate PCRs. The data were produced by immunoSEQ multiplex PCR, yet TCRdb's version contains in-frame clones alone and is incomplete. The sample holds some 1,900,000 clones, about 95% seen once. Whole-study findings and limits: Estimated richness was generally greater in naive than memory subsets.

Between the trimmed V and J ends, which lost 2 bases and 0 bases, there was a span of 10 bases. Germline V gene data show CDR1 as SEHNR and CDR2 as FQNEAQ (reference sequence). The CDR3 consists of 16 residues. Cells designated naive CD8 were CD45RO-negative and were positively selected for CCR7, with terminally differentiated effector memory CD45RA+ cells excluded. Free of recent acute infections or vaccinations, the donors were healthy HIV-negative adults. This clone was detected a few times. What it binds is unknown. This chain links TRBV7-9 with TRBJ2-2; D is perhaps TRBD1 (5 bases). The source is a man aged 18 to 30 in good health. The specimen was naive CD8+ T cells sorted from blood. CDR3 in amino acids: CASSLPDSANTGELFF. DNA for the CDR3: TGTGCCAGCAGCTTACCCGACAGCGCGAACACCGGGGAGCTGTTTTTT.